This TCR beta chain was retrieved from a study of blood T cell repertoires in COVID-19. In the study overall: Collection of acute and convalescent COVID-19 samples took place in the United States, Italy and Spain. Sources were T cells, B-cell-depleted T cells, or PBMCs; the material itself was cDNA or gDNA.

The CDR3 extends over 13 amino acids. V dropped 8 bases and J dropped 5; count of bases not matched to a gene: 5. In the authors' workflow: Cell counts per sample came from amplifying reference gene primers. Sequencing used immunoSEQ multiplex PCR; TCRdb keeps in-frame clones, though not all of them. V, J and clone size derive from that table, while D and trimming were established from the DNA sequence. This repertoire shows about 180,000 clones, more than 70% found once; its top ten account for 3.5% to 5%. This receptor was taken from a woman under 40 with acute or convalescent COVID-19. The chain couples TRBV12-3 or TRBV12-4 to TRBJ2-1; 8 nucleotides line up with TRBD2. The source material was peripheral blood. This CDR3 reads CASSGGRNNEQFF. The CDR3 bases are TGTGCCAGCTCTGGCGGGAGGAACAATGAGCAGTTCTTC.